These 20 T cell receptor beta chains originate from one sample sequenced in a study of T cell responses to AZD1222 COVID-19 vaccine. Clones were sequenced by immunoSEQ multiplex PCR, and TCRdb holds only the in-frame ones, with some missing. The sample includes about 120,000 clones, roughly 89% of them seen just once. The input for sequencing was peripheral blood, taken on day 0 of AZD1222 vaccination. The receptors stem from an adult in good health.

DNA of the CDR3: TGTGCCTGGAGGGGGGACAGGGGCCACAATGAGCAGTTCTTC. It specifies CAWRGDRGHNEQFF. The chain is built from TRBV30 and TRBJ2-1; 10 nucleotides agree with TRBD1. CDR3 size: 14 residues. Germline assignment: CDR1 GTSNPN and CDR2 SVGIG (reference sequence). The ends lost 3 bases at V and 5 bases at J; junction bases unmatched: 4.

The count of this clone is one. The V call is TRBV6-5, the J call TRBJ1-1; 7 bases fit TRBD1. Germline lookup yields CDR1 MNHEY and CDR2 SVGAGI. This CDR3 contains 12 residues. V lost 5 bases and J lost 6; bases outside the gene matches: 3. The CDR3 bases are TGTGCCAGCAGTCCCCAGGGGGCTGAAGCTTTCTTT. Protein product: CASSPQGAEAFF.

The chain combines TRBV6-5 with TRBJ1-5; D is undetermined. The CDR3 consists of 11 residues. Germline V lookup: CDR1 MNHEY, CDR2 SVGAGI. V gave up 6 bases and J gave up 4 bases, with 4 bases separating them. CDR3 protein: CASRLNQPQHF. CDR3 sequence (DNA): TGTGCCAGCAGGCTGAATCAGCCCCAGCATTTT.

The chain links TRBV6-5 to TRBJ2-7, with unresolved D. CDR3 length: 15 amino acids. Trimming left V 0 bases short and J 2 bases short, with 11 bases between. Germline V gene lookup returns CDR1 MNHEY and CDR2 SVGAGI. The CDR3 here is CASSYSNISPYEQYF. In DNA, the CDR3 is TGTGCCAGCAGTTACTCAAATATTTCACCCTACGAGCAGTACTTC.

This clone is medium-sized (0.01 to 0.1%) in the sample. The chain uses TRBV15 and TRBJ1-4, with 10 bases identical to TRBD1. Trimming cost V 3 bases and J 1 base; bases outside gene matches: 5. This CDR3 is built from 17 residues. CDR1 is LNHNV and CDR2 is YYDKDF in the germline V gene (reference sequence). The CDR3 loop is CATSSFGQGVTNEKLFF. For the CDR3, the DNA is TGTGCCACCAGCAGTTTCGGACAGGGGGTAACTAATGAAAAACTGTTTTTT. The whole variable domain, filled in from reference TRBV15 and TRBJ1-4, reads DAMVIQNPRYQVTQFGKPVTLSCSQTLNHNVMYWYQQKSSQAPKLLFHYYDKDFNNEADTPDNFQSRRPNTSFCFLDIRSPGLGDTAMYLCATSSFGQGVTNEKLFFGSGTQLSVL.

V usage is TRBV7-9 and J usage is TRBJ1-1, with D perhaps TRBD1 (5 bases). The CDR3 loop spans 13 amino acids. Germline V gene sequence: CDR1 SEHNR, CDR2 FQNEAQ (reference sequence). V lost 5 bases, J lost 1 base, and 8 bases lay in between. The CDR3 here is CASSPRGNTEAFF. CDR3 nucleotide sequence: TGTGCCAGCAGCCCTAGGGGGAACACTGAAGCTTTCTTT.

CDR3 region: CAVRTASTDTQYF. The CDR3 coding sequence is TGTGCCGTCAGGACAGCGTCCACAGATACGCAGTATTTT. V usage is TRBV6-5 and J usage is TRBJ2-3; tentative D call: TRBD1 (6 bases). The V gene lost 11 bases and the J gene lost 2 bases, with 14 bases spanning the gap. CDR1 and CDR2 (germline): MNHEY, SVGAGI. The CDR3 consists of 13 residues.

This chain uses TRBV19 with TRBJ1-5; 8 nucleotides match TRBD1. CDR1 is LNHDA, CDR2 SQIVND, per germline (reference sequence). The trim removed 7 bases at V and 8 bases at J, leaving 10 bases unmatched. This CDR3 is 14 amino acids long. CDR3 protein: CASNRDRTYEPQHF. CDR3 coding DNA: TGTGCCAGTAACCGGGACAGGACCTATGAGCCCCAGCATTTT. The whole variable domain, remainder taken from reference TRBV19 and TRBJ1-5, is DGGITQSPKYLFRKEGQNVTLSCEQNLNHDAMYWYRQDPGQGLRLIYYSQIVNDFQKGDIAEGYSVSREKKESFPLTVTSAQKNPTAFYLCASNRDRTYEPQHFGDGTRLSIL.

This clone was counted a single time. V gene TRBV29-1 combines with J gene TRBJ1-1; no definite D call. The CDR3 has 14 residues. Trimming stripped 3 bases from V and 3 bases from J, with 14 bases between. CDR1 is SQVTM, CDR2 ANQGSEA, per germline. The CDR3 reads CSVDGWWLDTEAFF. DNA for the CDR3: TGCAGCGTTGATGGTTGGTGGCTAGACACTGAAGCTTTCTTT.

In the case of this clone: Other DNA sequences of this sample code for an identical CDR3. The V and J genes are TRBV5-1 and TRBJ1-5, with D unresolved. V lost 1 base and J 4 bases, leaving 6 bases between the germline ends. Looked up from germline, CDR1 is SGHRS and CDR2 is YFSETQ. There are 13 residues in the CDR3. DNA of the CDR3: TGCGCCAGCAGCTTGAGAGGGAATCAGCCCCAGCATTTT. Translated, it gives CASSLRGNQPQHF.

The chain uses TRBV19 and TRBJ1-2; TRBD1 agrees at 7 bases. From germline, CDR1 is LNHDA and CDR2 SQIVND (reference sequence). Trimming at V came to 1 base and at J to 6 bases, leaving 2 bases not matched to a gene. This CDR3 spans 13 amino acids. CDR3 in DNA: TGTGCCAGTAGTATAGGACAGGGTAATGGCTACACCTTC. Translation: CASSIGQGNGYTF.

This clone was seen a few times. J is TRBJ2-7 and V is TRBV3-1 (or the pseudogene TRBV3-2); 10 nucleotides line up with TRBD1. Germline CDR1 is LGHDT and CDR2 is YNNKEL (reference sequence). The CDR3 loop spans 14 amino acids. V trimming: 3 bases; J trimming: 4 bases; junction bases outside the gene matches: 3. The CDR3 DNA reads as TGTGCCAGCAGCCACTCGGACAGGGGGTACGAGCAGTACTTC. Its translation is CASSHSDRGYEQYF.

The chain carries TRBV2 and TRBJ1-5, with TRBD1 as a possible D gene (5 bases). The length of the CDR3 is 15 residues. Germline CDR1 is SNHLY and CDR2 is FYNNEI. The ends were cut back, 3 bases at V and 2 bases at J, with 11 bases in the middle. The chain's CDR3 is CASSEGVVGNQPQHF. The DNA for the CDR3 is TGTGCCAGCAGTGAGGGGGTGGTCGGCAATCAGCCCCAGCATTTT.

The chain employs TRBV2 and TRBJ2-3; no clear D. The CDR3 length is 11 residues. Trimming left V 2 bases short and J 8 bases short, with 5 bases between. From germline, CDR1 is SNHLY and CDR2 FYNNEI. CDR3 DNA sequence: TGTGCCAGCAGTGAACTGGGTACGCAGTATTTT. This gives the protein CASSELGTQYF.

The chain combines TRBV19 with TRBJ1-2; perhaps TRBD1 as D (6 bases). Germline V gene sequence: CDR1 LNHDA, CDR2 SQIVND (reference sequence). The CDR3 is 17 residues long. V lost 6 bases and J 1 base, leaving 21 bases between the germline ends. DNA for the CDR3: TGTGCCAGTAGGACCCCGGGGCCCGGGGGCCATAACTATGGCTACACCTTC. Translated, it gives CASRTPGPGGHNYGYTF. The full variable domain, with the rest looked up from reference TRBV19 and TRBJ1-2, is DGGITQSPKYLFRKEGQNVTLSCEQNLNHDAMYWYRQDPGQGLRLIYYSQIVNDFQKGDIAEGYSVSREKKESFPLTVTSAQKNPTAFYLCASRTPGPGGHNYGYTFGSGTRLTVV.

CDR3 region: CAGSEGEWNEQFF. In DNA, the CDR3 is TGTGCCGGCTCCGAGGGTGAGTGGAATGAGCAGTTCTTC. The V call is TRBV10-3, the J call TRBJ2-1; D possibly corresponds to TRBD2 (5 bases). The V gene lost 11 bases and the J gene lost 7 bases, with 18 bases spanning the gap. There are 13 residues in the CDR3. CDR1 is ENHRY, CDR2 SYGVKD, per germline.

DNA of the CDR3: TGTGCCAGCAGCTCCCCTCGGGCGGGAGTCGGGGCAGATACGCAGTATTTT. Translation gives CASSSPRAGVGADTQYF. The chain employs TRBV5-4 and TRBJ2-3; 7 bases are shared with TRBD2. Germline assignment: CDR1 SGHNT and CDR2 YYREEE (reference sequence). This CDR3 has 17 residues. V lost 3 bases to trimming and J lost 4 bases; unmatched junction nucleotides: 14.

To note about this clone: The same CDR3 also results from other DNA sequences found in this sample. This chain links TRBV5-1 with TRBJ1-2; maybe TRBD1 (6 bases). V shed 3 bases and J shed 2 bases, with 8 bases lying between them. Germline lookup yields CDR1 SGHRS and CDR2 YFSETQ. This CDR3 is 13 amino acids long. This CDR3 reads CASSSTGNYGYTF. DNA of the CDR3: TGCGCCAGCAGCTCAACAGGGAACTATGGCTACACCTTC.

The rearrangement links TRBV7-3 to TRBJ1-1; unclear D gene. V was trimmed by 0 bases and J by 4 bases, leaving 9 bases between them. This CDR3 has 14 residues. Germline CDR1 is SGHTA and CDR2 is FQGTGA. In DNA form, the CDR3 reads TGTGCCAGCAGCTTAACGTCTGGGTCCACTGAAGCTTTCTTT. Translating it yields CASSLTSGSTEAFF.

This chain uses TRBV27 with TRBJ1-1; D unclear. Germline CDR1 reads MNHEY; CDR2 reads SMNVEV (reference sequence). The CDR3 length is 12 residues. V gave up 9 bases and J gave up 6 bases, with 14 bases separating them. CDR3 sequence reads: CASRTGIAEAFF. The CDR3 bases are TGTGCCAGTCGGACTGGGATCGCTGAAGCTTTCTTT.